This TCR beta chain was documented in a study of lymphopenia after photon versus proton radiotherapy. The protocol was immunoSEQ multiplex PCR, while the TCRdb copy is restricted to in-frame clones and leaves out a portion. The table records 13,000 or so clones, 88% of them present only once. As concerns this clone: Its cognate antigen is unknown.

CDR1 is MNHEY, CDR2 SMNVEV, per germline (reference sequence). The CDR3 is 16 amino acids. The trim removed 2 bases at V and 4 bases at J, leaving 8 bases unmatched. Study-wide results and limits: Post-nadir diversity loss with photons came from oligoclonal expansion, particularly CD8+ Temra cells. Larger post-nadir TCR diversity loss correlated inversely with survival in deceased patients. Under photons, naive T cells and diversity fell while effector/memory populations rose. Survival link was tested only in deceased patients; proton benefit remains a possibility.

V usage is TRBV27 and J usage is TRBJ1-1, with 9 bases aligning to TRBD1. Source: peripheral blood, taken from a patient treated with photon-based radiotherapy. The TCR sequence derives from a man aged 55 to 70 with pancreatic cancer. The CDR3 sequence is CASSLIGGTGPTEAFF. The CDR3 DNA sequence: TGTGCCAGCAGTTTAATAGGGGGGACAGGGCCCACTGAAGCTTTCTTT.